The 28 T cell receptor beta chains given below trace back to one sample, sequenced in a study of the immune and genomic landscape of osteosarcoma. Using immunoSEQ multiplex PCR, the repertoire was profiled, and TCRdb retains in-frame clones only, with some absent. This sample yields around 2,600 clones, of which around 73% are seen a single time; roughly 9.7% belongs to the top ten. The sequencing input was metastatic tumor tissue from the lung. These receptor sequences come from a young woman with osteosarcoma.

The CDR3 coding sequence is TGTGCCAGCAGTTACCTCATCAGCACAGATACGCAGTATTTT. Translating it yields CASSYLISTDTQYF. This chain connects TRBV6-5 to TRBJ2-3, with unresolved D. The V and J ends lost 2 bases and 0 bases respectively, with 6 bases between them. The germline gives CDR1 MNHEY, CDR2 SVGAGI. The length of the CDR3 is 14 residues.

Only one count was recorded for this clone. The junction departs from the called germline gene at one end, perhaps through a read error. This sample also contains other DNA sequences that code for the same CDR3. This chain connects TRBV7-3 to TRBJ2-5; tentative D call: TRBD2 (6 bases). Germline CDR1 reads SGHTA; CDR2 reads FQGTGA. The CDR3 covers 16 residues. The CDR3 sequence is CASSFPIVGGVETQYF. The CDR3 nucleotides read TGTGCTAGCAGCTTTCCCATAGTGGGAGGAGTGGAGACCCAGTACTTC.

This clone was seen more than once but under ten times. J is TRBJ1-1 and V is TRBV19; 7 positions match TRBD1. CDR1 and CDR2 from the germline V gene are LNHDA and SQIVND (reference sequence). V lost 7 bases, J lost 4 bases, and 18 bases stayed unmatched. The CDR3 spans 17 residues. CDR3 DNA sequence: TGTGCCAGTACTAAAGGGGTCCGTGACAGGGAGGCCACTGAAGCTTTCTTT. Translation gives CASTKGVRDREATEAFF.

The rearrangement joins TRBV6-6 to TRBJ2-7, with D possibly TRBD2 on 5 matching bases. Looked up from germline, CDR1 is MNHNY and CDR2 is SVGAGI (reference sequence). The CDR3 consists of 14 residues. Trimming removed 0 bases at V and 3 bases at J, with 9 bases between. This CDR3 reads CASSYSLGVYEQYV. The CDR3 DNA reads TGTGCCAGCAGTTACTCACTAGGAGTCTACGAGCAGTACGTC.

The chain links TRBV7-3 to TRBJ2-1, with 9 bases lining up with TRBD1. Germline loops: CDR1 SGHTA, CDR2 FQGTGA. The V gene end was trimmed by 3 bases and the J gene end by 6 bases; junction bases not matched to a gene: 6. This CDR3 region has 15 residues. CDR3 sequence: CASSFGTGFFNEQFF. DNA for the CDR3: TGTGCCAGCAGCTTTGGGACAGGGTTTTTCAATGAGCAGTTCTTC. The whole variable domain, remainder taken from reference TRBV7-3 and TRBJ2-1, is GAGVSQTPSNKVTEKGKYVELRCDPISGHTALYWYRQSLGQGPEFLIYFQGTGAADDSGLPNDRFFAVRPEGSVSTLKIQRTERGDSAVYLCASSFGTGFFNEQFFGPGTRLTVL.

The rearrangement links TRBV5-1 to TRBJ2-7; 9 nucleotides match TRBD1. Germline-derived CDR1 and CDR2 are SGHRS and YFSETQ. V was clipped by 4 bases and J by 7 bases; unmatched bases: 6. This CDR3 comprises 13 residues. The CDR3 bases are TGCGCCAGCAGCCCGGGACAGGGCTGGGAGCAGTACTTC. Residues: CASSPGQGWEQYF. Variable domain in full (rest from reference TRBV5-1 and TRBJ2-7): KAGVTQTPRYLIKTRGQQVTLSCSPISGHRSVSWYQQTPGQGLQFLFEYFSETQRNKGNFPGRFSGRQFSNSRSEMNVSTLELGDSALYLCASSPGQGWEQYFGPGTRLTVT.

The CDR3 DNA follows: TGTGCCAGCAGTTATACGGGCCGGGCCGAGACCCAGTACTTC. Amino acids: CASSYTGRAETQYF. V and J are TRBV6-6 and TRBJ2-5, with D unresolved. Per germline, CDR1 MNHNY and CDR2 SVGAGI (reference sequence). The CDR3 spans 14 residues. The ends were cut back, 3 bases at V and 5 bases at J, with 13 bases in the middle.

The J gene is TRBJ2-7, the V gene TRBV29-1; 9 bases fit TRBD2. The V segment lost 4 bases and the J segment 6 bases; nucleotides outside the gene matches: 4. This CDR3 is built from 12 residues. Germline loops: CDR1 SQVTM, CDR2 ANQGSEA. The CDR3 here is CSVAQTSGEQYV. The CDR3 DNA follows: TGCAGCGTTGCCCAGACTAGCGGCGAGCAGTACGTC.

This chain links TRBV18 with TRBJ1-2; a possible D gene is TRBD1 (5 bases). Trimming took off 5 bases at V and 3 bases at J, with 19 bases between the two ends. This CDR3 spans 16 amino acids. From germline, CDR1 is KGHSH and CDR2 LQKENI. In DNA form, the CDR3 reads TGTGCCAGCTCAACCGACTGGGGGGGGTTGTACTATGGCTACACCTTC. It is translated as CASSTDWGGLYYGYTF.

The rearrangement joins TRBV7-9 to TRBJ1-1, with D possibly being TRBD1 (6 bases). This CDR3 spans 12 amino acids. From germline, CDR1 is SEHNR and CDR2 FQNEAQ (reference sequence). Trimming took 7 bases from V and 2 from J, leaving 8 bases between them. The CDR3 reads CASTGGNTEAFF. The CDR3 bases are TGTGCCAGCACCGGGGGCAACACTGAAGCTTTCTTT.

The chain joins TRBV5-4 to TRBJ1-3; D is unclear. Germline CDR1 and CDR2: SGHNT and YYREEE (reference sequence). V dropped 4 bases and J dropped 1 base, with 18 bases sitting between them. This CDR3 is 17 amino acids long. CDR3 DNA: TGTGCCAGCAGCCACCTAGAGGCTGGGTTATCTGGAAACACCATATATTTT. This translates into CASSHLEAGLSGNTIYF.

This sequence joins TRBV4-2 and TRBJ2-5, with a tentative D call TRBD2 (6 bases). Deletions cut 0 bases from V and 7 bases from J, with 12 bases between. The length of the CDR3 is 14 residues. Germline CDR1 and CDR2: LGHNA and YNFKEQ. The CDR3 loop reads CASSQDWGDRTQYF. CDR3 sequence (DNA): TGTGCCAGCAGCCAAGATTGGGGGGACCGGACCCAGTACTTC.

This chain links TRBV4-3 with TRBJ1-2; D call uncertain. Trimming removed 3 bases from V and 1 base from J, with 12 bases in between. There are 15 residues in the CDR3. Germline lookup yields CDR1 LGHNA and CDR2 YSLEER. DNA for the CDR3: TGCGCCAGCAGCCAGGGGTCTGGATATAACTATGGCTACACCTTC. Protein sequence: CASSQGSGYNYGYTF.

The gene calls are TRBV27 and TRBJ2-1; D is unclear. There are 14 residues in the CDR3. Trimming removed 2 bases from V and 1 base from J, with 6 bases in between. CDR1 is MNHEY, CDR2 SMNVEV, per germline (reference sequence). CDR3 protein: CASSLQLSYNEQFF. DNA of the CDR3: TGTGCCAGCAGTTTACAACTTTCCTACAATGAGCAGTTCTTC.

The chain employs TRBV18 and TRBJ1-2; D not resolved. V dropped 3 bases and J dropped 3 bases, with 8 bases sitting between them. This CDR3 has 13 residues. The V gene's germline CDR1 is KGHSH and CDR2 LQKENI. CDR3 nucleotide sequence: TGTGCCAGCTCACCGACTCTATACTATGGCTACACCTTC. Its protein product is CASSPTLYYGYTF.

The chain couples TRBV6-6 to TRBJ1-1, with D unresolved. Trimming removed 2 bases at V and 1 base at J, with 11 bases between. Germline V CDR1 and CDR2: MNHNY, SVGAGI (reference sequence). CDR3 length: 15 amino acids. The CDR3 nucleotides read TGTGCCAGCAGTTACCCAAGGTCGGGGAACACTGAAGCTTTCTTT. It yields the protein CASSYPRSGNTEAFF.

The CDR3: CASSDLEGAIGTQYF. The CDR3 region has the DNA TGTGCCAGCAGTGATTTAGAGGGGGCCATCGGGACCCAGTACTTC. The gene calls are TRBV2 and TRBJ2-5, with 7 bases lining up with TRBD1. The CDR3 consists of 15 residues. The J segment lost 7 bases and the V segment lost 3 bases, leaving 11 bases of the junction unmatched. Germline CDR1 reads SNHLY; CDR2 reads FYNNEI.

The rearrangement links TRBV5-1 to TRBJ2-5; D is uncertain. Trimming shortened V by 3 bases and J by 2 bases, and 8 bases separated the two germline ends. Germline V gene lookup returns CDR1 SGHRS and CDR2 YFSETQ. The CDR3 has 13 residues. CDR3 DNA sequence: TGCGCCAGCAGCTACGCACCTCAAGAGACCCAGTACTTC. The encoded protein is CASSYAPQETQYF.

The genes are TRBV2 and TRBJ2-1; no reliable D call. Deletions cut 6 bases from V and 7 bases from J, with 10 bases between. Germline lookup yields CDR1 SNHLY and CDR2 FYNNEI. This CDR3 is built from 12 residues. The CDR3 DNA reads TGTGCCAGCAGGCTCCAGCGAAATGAGCAGTTCTTC. It specifies CASRLQRNEQFF.

The rearrangement uses TRBV10-2 and TRBJ2-3; no firm D call. Trimming pared 6 bases from V and 2 bases from J, leaving 12 bases between. Germline assignment: CDR1 WSHSY and CDR2 SAAADI. This CDR3 has 14 amino acids. CDR3 region: CASSLDGPTDTQYF. Written as DNA, the CDR3 is TGCGCCAGCAGCCTAGACGGACCCACAGATACGCAGTATTTT.

The V call is TRBV30, the J call TRBJ1-1; no definite D call. This CDR3 comprises 15 residues. The germline V and J ends were trimmed by 2 bases and 1 base, with 14 bases remaining between them. The germline CDR1 and CDR2 sequences are GTSNPN and SVGIG (reference sequence). The CDR3 region is CAWSPGLAANTEAFF. CDR3 nucleotides: TGTGCCTGGAGTCCGGGTCTGGCAGCGAACACTGAAGCTTTCTTT. Full variable domain (remainder filled in from reference TRBV30 and TRBJ1-1): SQTIHQWPATLVQPVGSPLSLECTVEGTSNPNLYWYRQAAGRGLQLLFYSVGIGQISSEVPQNLSASRPQDRQFILSSKKLLLSDSGFYLCAWSPGLAANTEAFFGQGTRLTVV.

The chain uses TRBV10-2 and TRBJ2-1, with 8 bases fitting TRBD2. The CDR3 has 16 amino acids. V shed 7 bases and J 4 bases; nucleotides not matched to a gene: 12. The germline CDR1 and CDR2 sequences are WSHSY and SAAADI. CDR3 nucleotides: TGCGCCAGCATACGGGCAGCGGGGGCCGTTTACAATGAGCAGTTCTTC. This sequence encodes CASIRAAGAVYNEQFF.

This clone was counted a few times. This rearrangement joins TRBV4-1 to TRBJ1-2; 11 nucleotides match TRBD1. This CDR3 region has 14 residues. The V segment lost 5 bases and the J segment 5 bases; nucleotides outside the gene matches: 4. Looked up from germline, CDR1 is MGHRA and CDR2 is YSYEKL. CDR3 sequence reads: CASSTGQGEYGYTF. For the CDR3, the DNA is TGCGCCAGCAGCACGGGACAGGGGGAGTATGGCTACACCTTC.

This chain joins TRBV6-1 and TRBJ2-2, with 7 bases lining up with TRBD2. Trimming cost V 7 bases and J 1 base; bases outside gene matches: 6. CDR3 length equals 15 residues. Germline values: CDR1 MNHNS, CDR2 SASEGT. The CDR3 reads CASNTGGGNTGELFF. The CDR3 bases are TGTGCCAGCAATACGGGGGGTGGGAACACCGGGGAGCTGTTTTTT.

The rearrangement links TRBV5-1 to TRBJ1-2; D is uncertain. V was cut by 0 bases and J by 7 bases, with 13 bases left in between. The CDR3 runs to 14 residues. CDR1 and CDR2 from the germline V gene are SGHRS and YFSETQ. CDR3 coding DNA: TGCGCCAGCAGCTTGGGCAGCCTGGCGGGTGGCTACACCTTC. It specifies CASSLGSLAGGYTF. Based on the CDR3 plus reference TRBV5-1 and TRBJ1-2, the full variable domain is KAGVTQTPRYLIKTRGQQVTLSCSPISGHRSVSWYQQTPGQGLQFLFEYFSETQRNKGNFPGRFSGRQFSNSRSEMNVSTLELGDSALYLCASSLGSLAGGYTFGSGTRLTVV.

This CDR3 reads CASSYHSYEQYF. CDR3 coding DNA: TGTGCCAGCAGTTACCACTCCTACGAGCAGTACTTC. This rearrangement joins TRBV7-2 to TRBJ2-7; no definite D call. V shed 6 bases and J shed 0 bases, with 6 bases lying between them. The CDR3 has 12 residues. The germline V gene encodes CDR1 SGHTA and CDR2 FQGNSA.

J is TRBJ1-1 and V is TRBV5-7; the match to TRBD1 covers 9 bases. TRBV5-7 carries the ORF label, with uncertain function. The V segment lost 3 bases and the J segment 4 bases; nucleotides outside the gene matches: 7. CDR3 length: 15 residues. CDR3 nucleotide sequence: TGTGCCAGCAGCTCTTCCGGGACAGGGTTCACTGAAGCTTTCTTT. It encodes CASSSSGTGFTEAFF.

This clone appeared once. This chain's CDR3 is CASSFGDTEAFF. CDR3 in DNA: TGTGCCAGCAGCTTTGGAGACACTGAAGCTTTCTTT. This chain connects TRBV11-3 to TRBJ1-1; D is undetermined. The V and J ends lost 3 bases and 3 bases respectively, with 5 bases between them. This CDR3 comprises 12 residues. From germline, CDR1 is SGHNT and CDR2 YENEEA.